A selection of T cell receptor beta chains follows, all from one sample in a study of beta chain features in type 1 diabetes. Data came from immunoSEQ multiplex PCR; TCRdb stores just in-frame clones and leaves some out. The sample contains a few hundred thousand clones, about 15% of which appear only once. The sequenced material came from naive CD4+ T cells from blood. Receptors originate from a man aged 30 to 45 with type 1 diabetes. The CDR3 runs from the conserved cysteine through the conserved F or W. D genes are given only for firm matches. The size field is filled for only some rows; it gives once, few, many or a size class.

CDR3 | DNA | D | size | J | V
CASSQDLTVYGYTF | TGTGCCAGCAGCCAAGATCTAACGGTCTATGGCTACACCTTC | . | few | TRBJ1-2 | TRBV4-2
CASHRLAETGELFF | TGTGCCAGCCATCGACTAGCGGAGACAGGGGAGCTGTTTTTT | TRBD2 | . | TRBJ2-2 | TRBV27
CASSPGLAGEETQYF | TGTGCTAGCAGCCCGGGACTAGCGGGGGAAGAGACCCAGTACTTC | TRBD2 | few | TRBJ2-5 | TRBV7-7
CASSATGELSDGYTF | TGTGCCAGCAGTGCGACGGGGGAACTAAGCGATGGCTACACCTTC | . | . | TRBJ1-2 | TRBV6-4
CASSGRVEGDTQYF | TGTGCCAGCAGCGGCAGGGTGGAGGGAGATACGCAGTATTTT | . | few | TRBJ2-3 | TRBV7-9
CASSLSTSVSTDTQYF | TGCGCCAGCAGCTTGTCGACTAGCGTGAGCACAGATACGCAGTATTTT | TRBD2 | . | TRBJ2-3 | TRBV5-1
CAWSGDRGLDGYTF | TGTGCCTGGAGTGGGGACAGGGGGCTCGATGGCTACACCTTC | TRBD1 | . | TRBJ1-2 | TRBV30
CASTTHGGYTF | TGTGCCAGCACCACACACGGGGGCTACACCTTC | . | few | TRBJ1-2 | TRBV28
CASGTEMTDTQYF | TGCGCCAGCGGGACAGAGATGACAGATACGCAGTATTTT | TRBD1 | . | TRBJ2-3 | TRBV5-1
CASSTGTGNQPQHF | TGTGCCAGCAGTACCGGGACAGGGAATCAGCCCCAGCATTTT | TRBD1 | . | TRBJ1-5 | TRBV7-2
CASSPGTGGPGELFF | TGCGCCAGCAGCCCAGGGACAGGGGGCCCCGGGGAGCTGTTTTTT | TRBD1 | . | TRBJ2-2 | TRBV5-1
CASSPSGANTGELFF | TGTGCCAGCAGCCCTAGCGGAGCGAACACCGGGGAGCTGTTTTTT | TRBD2 | . | TRBJ2-2 | TRBV5-4
CASSVSGQETQYF | TGTGCCAGCAGTGTGAGCGGCCAAGAGACCCAGTACTTC | . | . | TRBJ2-5 | TRBV6-1
CASSPSGNYEQYF | TGTGCCAGCAGCCCTAGCGGAAACTACGAGCAGTACTTC | TRBD2 | . | TRBJ2-7 | TRBV6-1
CASSLASVAGELFF | TGTGCCAGCAGCTTAGCTTCGGTTGCCGGGGAGCTGTTTTTT | . | few | TRBJ2-2 | TRBV11-3
CASSLVMNTEAFF | TGTGCCAGCAGCTTAGTCATGAACACTGAAGCTTTCTTT | . | . | TRBJ1-1 | TRBV11-1
CASSHMDRGPYEQYF | TGCGCCAGCAGCCATATGGACAGGGGGCCCTACGAGCAGTACTTC | TRBD1 | few | TRBJ2-7 | TRBV4-1
CAISRGDTGDEQYF | TGTGCCATCAGCAGGGGCGATACGGGCGACGAGCAGTACTTC | . | . | TRBJ2-7 | TRBV10-3
CASFRGSRDTQYF | TGTGCTAGCTTCAGGGGGAGCCGGGATACGCAGTATTTT | TRBD1 | . | TRBJ2-3 | TRBV12-5
CASSPTPGGVDEQYF | TGTGCCAGCAGTCCCACGCCGGGGGGGGTCGACGAGCAGTACTTC | TRBD2 | . | TRBJ2-7 | TRBV27
CASSVGETQYF | TGTGCCAGCAGCGTCGGAGAGACCCAGTACTTC | . | few | TRBJ2-5 | TRBV11-3
CAISEYTGGGEQFF | TGTGCCATCAGTGAATACACAGGGGGCGGTGAGCAGTTCTTC | TRBD1 | few | TRBJ2-1 | TRBV10-3
CASSVWGSPTDIQYF | TGTGCCAGCAGCGTCTGGGGCAGTCCGACGGACATTCAGTACTTC | . | . | TRBJ2-4 | TRBV9
CASGTDLNTEAFF | TGTGCCAGCGGAACAGACCTGAACACTGAAGCTTTCTTT | . | . | TRBJ1-1 | TRBV6-1
CAMTSGSYNEQFF | TGTGCCATGACTAGCGGGAGCTACAATGAGCAGTTCTTC | TRBD2 | few | TRBJ2-1 | TRBV10-3
CASSVGQGMNTEAFF | TGTGCCAGCAGCGTCGGACAGGGCATGAACACTGAAGCTTTCTTT | TRBD1 | . | TRBJ1-1 | TRBV5-6
CASSLGQVPYEQYF | TGTGCCAGCAGCTTAGGACAGGTCCCCTACGAGCAGTACTTC | . | . | TRBJ2-7 | TRBV11-2
CSVENREETQYF | TGCAGCGTTGAGAACAGGGAGGAGACCCAGTACTTC | . | . | TRBJ2-5 | TRBV29-1
CASSVLAEIYNEQFF | TGTGCCAGCAGTGTTCTAGCGGAGATCTACAATGAGCAGTTCTTC | TRBD2 | few | TRBJ2-1 | TRBV6-1
CASSLSGGIDEQYF | TGCGCCAGCAGCTTGAGCGGAGGGATCGACGAGCAGTACTTC | . | . | TRBJ2-7 | TRBV5-1
CALGTLTGNTIYF | TGTGCCTTAGGGACTCTAACTGGAAACACCATATATTTT | . | . | TRBJ1-3 | TRBV30
CASSLDQGVNQPQHF | TGTGCCAGCAGCTTAGATCAGGGGGTCAATCAGCCCCAGCATTTT | TRBD1 | few | TRBJ1-5 | TRBV7-9
CASLTAGGANVLTF | TGTGCCAGCCTGACTGCGGGGGGGGCCAACGTCCTGACTTTC | . | few | TRBJ2-6 | TRBV19
CSVRDRGYTEAFF | TGCAGCGTCAGGGACAGGGGGTACACTGAAGCTTTCTTT | TRBD1 | . | TRBJ1-1 | TRBV29-1
CASSFGGSGNSPLHF | TGTGCCAGCAGCTTCGGGGGGAGTGGAAACTCACCCCTCCACTTT | . | few | TRBJ1-6 | TRBV7-9
CASSDYRKSTGELFF | TGTGCCAGCAGTGACTACAGAAAGAGCACCGGGGAGCTGTTTTTT | . | . | TRBJ2-2 | TRBV2
CAISDTTGSGYTF | TGTGCCATCAGTGATACAACAGGGAGCGGCTACACCTTC | . | few | TRBJ1-2 | TRBV10-3
CASGWGGYGYTF | TGTGCCAGTGGCTGGGGGGGCTATGGCTACACCTTC | . | . | TRBJ1-2 | TRBV6-5
CASSLTGTDQPQHF | TGCGCCAGCAGCCTTACGGGTACGGATCAGCCCCAGCATTTT | . | few | TRBJ1-5 | TRBV5-1
CASSLRGADYGYTF | TGTGCCAGCAGTTTACGGGGGGCAGATTATGGCTACACCTTC | . | few | TRBJ1-2 | TRBV27